The 25 T cell receptor beta chains presented below share a single source sample, sequenced in a study of tumor-infiltrating lymphocytes in oesophageal squamous cell carcinoma. From the PCR reads, TCRdb called clonotypes with MiXCR, one entry per CDR3 protein. The sample records fewer than 16,000 distinct CDR3 sequences, around 48% being singletons. Sequencing input: esophageal tumor tissue. The origin of the receptors is a male donor with esophageal squamous cell carcinoma.

This clonotype was found a few times. The chain couples TRBV7-2 to TRBJ2-3; 9 nucleotides line up with TRBD1. With V trimmed by 0 bases and J by 6 bases, 7 bases remained unmatched. The CDR3 runs 16 residues. Germline lookup yields CDR1 SGHTA and CDR2 FQGNSA. The DNA of the CDR3 is TGTGCCAGCAGCTTAGCGGGACAGGGCAGATCGGATACGCAGTATTTT. It codes for CASSLAGQGRSDTQYF.

Many counts were recorded for this clonotype. The rearrangement links TRBV5-1 to TRBJ2-2; D might be TRBD1 (6 bases). Trimming left V 4 bases short and J 1 base short, with 11 bases between. The CDR3 sequence is 15 residues long. Germline-derived CDR1 and CDR2 are SGHRS and YFSETQ. CDR3 amino acids: CASSPLTGNTGELFF. Here the CDR3 DNA reads TGCGCCAGCAGCCCGCTGACAGGGAACACCGGGGAGCTGTTTTTT.

The J gene is TRBJ2-5, the V gene TRBV5-1; D gene uncertain. Germline CDR1 reads SGHRS; CDR2 reads YFSETQ. The CDR3 extends over 13 amino acids. The ends were cut back, 1 base at V and 4 bases at J, with 8 bases in the middle. CDR3 in amino acids: CASSLYPGETQYF. In DNA form, the CDR3 reads TGCGCCAGCAGCTTGTACCCGGGAGAGACCCAGTACTTC.

This clonotype was observed at least ten times. The CDR3: CASSQGRSGGPDEQFF. DNA for the CDR3: TGCGCCAGCAGCCAAGGGCGGTCGGGAGGGCCGGATGAGCAGTTCTTC. The gene calls are TRBV4-3 and TRBJ2-1; the match to TRBD2 covers 8 bases. CDR3 length: 16 amino acids. Germline CDR1 reads LGHNA; CDR2 reads YSLEER. J gave up 8 bases and V 1 base, and 10 bases lay outside the gene matches.

The rearrangement uses TRBV7-6 and TRBJ2-1, with D perhaps TRBD1 or TRBD2 (5 bases each). The CDR3 is 11 residues long. V lost 1 base and J 11 bases, leaving 6 bases between the germline ends. Per the germline V gene, CDR1 is SGHVS and CDR2 is FNYEAQ. The CDR3 here is CASSLGGQQFF. CDR3 coding DNA: TGTGCCAGCAGCTTAGGGGGACAGCAGTTCTTC.

The chain is built from TRBV7-3 and TRBJ2-3, with no clear D. TRBJ2-1 matches the DNA end more closely, so the J call is doubtful. Germline assignment: CDR1 SGHTA and CDR2 FQGTGA. The CDR3 spans 17 residues. The CDR3 DNA follows: TGTGCCAGCACCCCCCCTCGAGTAGACAAAATCTACAATGAGCAGTTCTTC. It yields the protein CASTPPRVDKIYNEQFF.

In its sample, this clonotype was seen a few times. The chain combines TRBV6-1 with TRBJ1-2; 12 bases agree with TRBD1. Germline V gene lookup returns CDR1 MNHNS and CDR2 SASEGT. Trimming removed 6 bases from V and 4 bases from J; junction bases left unmatched: 3. The CDR3 sequence is 14 residues long. The chain's CDR3 is CASRGTGGFYGYTF. The CDR3 bases are TGTGCCAGCAGAGGGACAGGGGGCTTCTATGGCTACACCTTC.

The CDR3 DNA reads as TGTGCCAGCAGTCTAGCGGGCCTCAATGAGCAGTTCTTC. Its translation: CASSLAGLNEQFF. The chain recombines TRBV6-1 with TRBJ2-1; 8 bases line up with TRBD2. Losses at the gene ends were 5 bases for V and 6 bases for J; bases not matched to a gene: 3. CDR1 is MNHNS, CDR2 SASEGT, per germline. This CDR3 has 13 amino acids.

This sequence joins TRBV12-3 or TRBV12-4 and TRBJ1-1; maybe TRBD1 (5 bases). V lost 6 bases, J lost 1 base, and 18 bases lay in between. CDR3 size: 16 residues. The CDR3: CASSLLIKGRNTEAFF. In DNA form, the CDR3 reads TGTGCCAGCAGCCTATTGATTAAGGGACGGAACACTGAAGCTTTCTTT.

Notes on this clonotype: A clone one base away is much larger, so this may be a read error. The chain carries TRBV28 and TRBJ1-6; D remains ambiguous. V was pared by 2 bases and J by 0 bases, with 8 bases between. The CDR3 spans 16 residues. The germline V gene encodes CDR1 MDHEN and CDR2 SYDVKM. For the CDR3, the DNA is TGTGCCAGCAGTTTAGTTCAGAACTCCTATAATTCACCCCTCCACTTT. This translates into CASSLVQNSYNSPLHF. Based on the CDR3 plus reference TRBV28 and TRBJ1-6, the full variable domain is DVKVTQSSRYLVKRTGEKVFLECVQDMDHENMFWYRQDPGLGLRLIYFSYDVKMKEKGDIPEGYSVSREKKERFSLILESASTNQTSMYLCASSLVQNSYNSPLHFGNGTRLTVT.

About this clonotype: A much bigger clone sits one base away, suggesting this may be a read error. Here the CDR3 DNA reads TGTGCCAGCAGGGGCCCGGGGTATCAGCCCCAGCAATTT. Its protein is CASRGPGYQPQQF. V and J are TRBV28 and TRBJ1-5, with D hard to call. This CDR3 is built from 13 residues. CDR1 is MDHEN and CDR2 is SYDVKM in the germline V gene.

V and J are TRBV7-3 and TRBJ2-5, with D possibly being TRBD1 or TRBD2 (6 bases each). The germline CDR1 and CDR2 sequences are SGHTA and FQGTGA. The length of the CDR3 is 16 residues. The V gene lost 1 base and the J gene lost 11 bases, with 23 bases spanning the gap. Written as DNA, the CDR3 is TGTGCCAGCAGCTTAAAGGGGGGATGGGGCACAGATACGCAGTACTTC. This codes for CASSLKGGWGTDTQYF.

The chain links TRBV7-6 to TRBJ2-1, with a tentative D call TRBD2 (6 bases). Germline CDR1 reads SGHVS; CDR2 reads FNYEAQ. The V gene lost 5 bases and the J gene lost 7 bases, with 12 bases spanning the gap. This CDR3 has 13 amino acids. CDR3 region: CASSQGGGNEQFF. The DNA of the CDR3 is TGTGCCAGCAGCCAGGGTGGGGGGAATGAGCAGTTCTTC.

The chain carries TRBV12-3 or TRBV12-4 and TRBJ2-4; maybe TRBD2 (6 bases). The J call may be in error: the DNA end matches TRBJ2-7 better. The CDR3 totals 15 residues. CDR3 bases: TGTGCCAGCAGTTTTTTGCGGGACCTCTCCTACGAGCAGTACTTC. The encoded protein is CASSFLRDLSYEQYF.

The chain links TRBV7-4 to TRBJ2-2; D uncertain. The CDR3 has 13 residues. The V gene's germline CDR1 is SGHVT and CDR2 SQSDAQ. V was clipped by 3 bases and J by 6 bases, with 8 bases between them. This chain's CDR3 is CASSFSGPGELFF. The CDR3 DNA reads as TGTGCCAGCAGCTTCAGTGGCCCCGGGGAGCTGTTTTTT. Using reference TRBV7-4 and TRBJ2-2 for the parts outside the CDR3, the full variable domain is GAGVSQSPRYKVAKRGRDVALRCDSISGHVTLYWYRQTLGQGSEVLTYSQSDAQRDKSGRPSGRFSAERPERSVSTLKIQRTEQGDSAVYLCASSFSGPGELFFGEGSRLTVL.

This clonotype has a handful of counts. The J gene is TRBJ2-4, the V gene TRBV7-3, with D unresolved. Trimming shortened V by 5 bases and J by 1 base, and 12 bases separated the two germline ends. CDR1 SGHTA and CDR2 FQGTGA come from the germline V gene. The CDR3 consists of 15 residues. The CDR3 protein is CASSKNGKAKNIQYF. The CDR3 DNA reads as TGTGCCAGCAGCAAAAACGGCAAGGCCAAAAACATTCAGTACTTC.

V and J are TRBV11-2 and TRBJ2-5; possibly TRBD1 or TRBD2 for D (7 bases each). Near its end, the DNA agrees better with TRBJ2-7, so the J call may be wrong. The germline CDR1 and CDR2 sequences are SGHAT and FQNNGV. The CDR3 totals 14 residues. CDR3 protein: CASSAGGGSYEQYF. In DNA, the CDR3 is TGTGCCAGCAGCGCAGGGGGGGGGTCCTACGAGCAGTACTTC.

The chain employs TRBV28 and TRBJ2-1; D is perhaps TRBD1 (7 bases). The CDR3 has 17 residues. The germline V and J ends were trimmed by 6 bases and 0 bases, with 18 bases remaining between them. The germline V gene encodes CDR1 MDHEN and CDR2 SYDVKM. CDR3 coding DNA: TGTGCCAGCAGCTCAGGGGGGAGGTTAGCCTCCTACAATGAGCAGTTCTTC. Amino acid sequence: CASSSGGRLASYNEQFF. Complete variable domain (other parts from reference TRBV28 and TRBJ2-1): DVKVTQSSRYLVKRTGEKVFLECVQDMDHENMFWYRQDPGLGLRLIYFSYDVKMKEKGDIPEGYSVSREKKERFSLILESASTNQTSMYLCASSSGGRLASYNEQFFGPGTRLTVL.

The count of this clonotype is one. The rearrangement links TRBV7-9 to TRBJ1-1; D possibly corresponds to TRBD1 (5 bases). This CDR3 contains 14 residues. V was cut by 3 bases and J by 3 bases, with 11 bases left in between. Germline V CDR1 and CDR2: SEHNR, FQNEAQ (reference sequence). CDR3 protein: CASSFGGADTEAFF. The DNA for the CDR3 is TGTGCCAGCAGCTTTGGCGGGGCGGACACTGAAGCTTTCTTT. Together with reference TRBV7-9 and TRBJ1-1, the CDR3 gives the full variable domain: DTGVSQNPRHKITKRGQNVTFRCDPISEHNRLYWYRQTLGQGPEFLTYFQNEAQLEKSRLLSDRFSAERPKGSFSTLEIQRTEQGDSAMYLCASSFGGADTEAFFGQGTRLTVV.

This clonotype was seen repeatedly, ten times or more. The CDR3 nucleotides read TGTGCCAGCAGTTACGCAGGGTTCGCGAACACCGGGGAGCTGTTTTTT. It specifies CASSYAGFANTGELFF. This chain joins TRBV6-6 and TRBJ2-2; possible D gene TRBD1, 5 bases. V was clipped by 2 bases and J by 0 bases, with 10 bases between them. The CDR3 consists of 16 residues. CDR1 MNHNY and CDR2 SVGAGI come from the germline V gene (reference sequence).

The CDR3 sequence is CASSLTGTGSPYEQYF. The DNA for the CDR3 is TGTGCCAGCAGCTTAACCGGGACAGGGTCCCCCTACGAGCAGTACTTC. The genes are TRBV7-2 and TRBJ2-7; 9 bases align to TRBD1. Per germline, CDR1 SGHTA and CDR2 FQGNSA. The CDR3 is 16 amino acids. V lost 2 bases and J lost 2; bases outside the gene matches: 7.

The genes are TRBV5-6 and TRBJ1-1; perhaps TRBD1 as D (5 bases). Trimming removed 4 bases at V and 1 base at J, with 20 bases between. Germline assignment: CDR1 SGHDT and CDR2 YYEEEE. The CDR3 length is 17 residues. CDR3 protein: CASSEPGPLAGNTEAFF. CDR3 coding DNA: TGTGCCAGCAGCGAACCGGGACCGCTAGCTGGGAACACTGAAGCTTTCTTT.

Comment on this clonotype: The CDR3 does not end in the conserved phenylalanine or tryptophan, so this is likely a read error. It is unclear where the CDR3 begins or ends on the DNA, so no DNA is shown, and the CDR3 is as TCRdb lists it. The chain links TRBV28 to TRBJ2-1; the table's D gene call, TRBD1, was not cross checked with the DNA. Looked up from germline, CDR1 is MDHEN and CDR2 is SYDVKM. Both ends counted, the CDR3 spans 16 residues. The CDR3 reads CASSLPDPSYGYTFGS.

This clonotype has just a few counts. The V and J genes are TRBV12-3 or TRBV12-4 and TRBJ1-1; 8 positions agree with TRBD1. The V segment lost 5 bases and the J segment 5 bases; nucleotides outside the gene matches: 7. The CDR3 extends over 14 amino acids. This CDR3 is CASSTQTGGTEAFF. DNA of the CDR3: TGTGCCAGCAGTACCCAAACAGGGGGGACTGAAGCTTTCTTT.

By share, this clonotype counts as medium-sized. This may stem from a read error, because a much larger clone lies one nucleotide away. The chain carries TRBV7-3 and TRBJ2-1; 11 bases line up with TRBD2. The J call may be wrong; the DNA end is better matched by TRBJ2-7. The CDR3 totals 17 residues. Germline lookup yields CDR1 SGHTA and CDR2 FQGTGA. The CDR3 here is CASSLRLAGRSYNEQYF. The CDR3 DNA reads TGTGCCAGCAGCTTACGACTAGCGGGACGTTCCTACAATGAGCAGTACTTC.